This T cell receptor beta chain derives from a study of CD8 T cells in Susac syndrome. V lost 0 bases to trimming and J lost 3 bases, with 9 bases between them. Germline V lookup: CDR1 WNHNN, CDR2 SYGVQD (reference sequence). The CDR3 spans 14 residues. A quantity of 0.5 to 1 ug RNA underwent reverse transcription using random hexamers. The immunoSEQ assay covered 54 Vbeta and 13 Jbeta segments for CDR3. TCRdb fed the immunoSEQ multiplex PCR reads into MiXCR, producing one record per CDR3 protein. The sample has about 120,000 distinct CDR3 sequences; more than 85% are singletons. Sequencing of TCR beta covered CD8+ and CD4+ T cells obtained from blood. Each multiple sclerosis control was a treatment-naive patient with relapsing-remitting disease that was either stable or active. Negative isolation was used for CD8+ and CD4+ T cells, and FACS enrichment was applied to TEMRA cells. In its sample, this clonotype was seen once.

The receptor comes from a human donor with multiple sclerosis. Sequencing was performed on CD4+ T cells from PBMCs. The chain uses TRBV10-1 and TRBJ2-7; D unresolved. The CDR3 bases are TGCGCCAGCAGTGAGTCGGGCAGCTTCTACGAGCAGTACTTC. This sequence encodes CASSESGSFYEQYF.